The clone carrying this TCR beta chain was picked up a small number of times. Its antigen is currently unknown. Clinical Activity Scores of at least 3, NOSPECS grades of at least 4 and durations under 3 months characterized ophthalmopathy patients. Exclusion of a patient resulted from uncontrolled infection, other autoimmune disease, pregnancy or lactation. Thyroid ultrasound, orbital computed tomography, clinical symptoms, and serum thyroxine and TRAb underpinned diagnoses. V trimming: 5 bases; J trimming: 6 bases; junction bases outside the gene matches: 16. The CDR3 is 18 amino acids. Germline-derived CDR1 and CDR2 are SGHTA and FQGNSA. The sample originates from a study of T cells in Graves' hyperthyroidism and ophthalmopathy. Broader study findings: Most clonotypes expanded in the thyroid (above 0.001) were also present in blood.

RNA transcripts provided the source from which TCR beta CDR3 regions were amplified. TCR CDR3 regions were first amplified by RT-PCR with HTBI primers. TCRdb passed the multiplex PCR reads through MiXCR, listing each CDR3 protein once. This table holds some 550,000 distinct CDR3 sequences, around 15% found once. The TCR originated in a woman aged 40 to 50 with Graves' ophthalmopathy. The chain joins TRBV7-2 to TRBJ2-7, with 13 bases matching TRBD2. The sample taken for sequencing was blood. The DNA for the CDR3 is TGTGCCAGCAGCATACATTACGGGACTAGCGGGAAGGGAAGCGAGCAGTACTTC. This codes for CASSIHYGTSGKGSEQYF.